A selection of T cell receptor beta chains follows, all from one sample in a study of cytomegalovirus exposure and HLA in healthy donors. This table comes from immunoSEQ multiplex PCR, and its TCRdb copy is limited to in-frame clones, with some not included. Of more than 45,000 clones listed, about 70% are singletons. Sequencing was performed on PBMCs. Receptor source: a woman in her sixties or seventies in good health and CMV-seropositive. The CDR3 runs from the conserved cysteine through the conserved F or W. A D gene is named only where the DNA matches it firmly. The size field is filled for only some rows; it gives once, few, many or a size class.

>TRBJ2-1|TRBD2|.|TRBV2
TGTGCCAGCAGTGGCGGGGGGGCCGTTAATGAGCAGTTCTTC
CASSGGGAVNEQFF
>TRBJ1-5|.|.|TRBV27
TGTGCCAGCAGTTCACAGGGTTCCAATCAGCCCCAGCATTTT
CASSSQGSNQPQHF
>TRBJ1-5|.|.|TRBV6-5
TGTGCCAGCAGCACCTCCGGGAGTAGCAATCAGCCCCAGCATTTT
CASSTSGSSNQPQHF
>TRBJ2-1|.|.|TRBV4-2
TGTGCCAGCAGCCAAGATAGGGGCGGCAGCTCCTACAATGAGCAGTTCTTC
CASSQDRGGSSYNEQFF
>TRBJ1-1|TRBD1|.|TRBV6-6
TGTGCCAGCAGTTACTCGGGACAGCCTATGAACACTGAAGCTTTCTTT
CASSYSGQPMNTEAFF
>TRBJ2-4|.|.|TRBV21-1
TGTGCCAGCAGCAAAAGAGGCAGGGGATCGAACATTCAGTACTTC
CASSKRGRGSNIQYF
>TRBJ2-5|TRBD1|.|TRBV9
TGTGCCAGCAGCGGAGTGGGGACAGGGAGAGAGACCCAGTACTTC
CASSGVGTGRETQYF
>TRBJ1-6|.|few|TRBV5-4
TGTGCCAGCAGCTTGGGGGGTAGGGAGAAGAATTCACCCCTCCACTTT
CASSLGGREKNSPLHF
>TRBJ2-2|TRBD1|few|TRBV14
TGTGCCAGCAGGCGACAGGGGGCCACCGGGGAGCTGTTTTTT
CASRRQGATGELFF
>TRBJ1-3|.|once|TRBV6-5
TGTGCCAGCAAGACCGGGGTGGCTGGAAACACCATATATTTT
CASKTGVAGNTIYF
>TRBJ1-4|.|few|TRBV28
TGTGCCAGCAGTCCCTTCAATGAAAAACTGTTTTTT
CASSPFNEKLFF
>TRBJ1-1|.|.|TRBV7-9
TGTGCCAGCAGCTTACCCGGAGGGGACACTGAAGCTTTCTTT
CASSLPGGDTEAFF
>TRBJ2-5|TRBD2|few|TRBV25-1
TGTGCCAGCAGTTTACGGGGGGGGGAGACCCAGTACTTC
CASSLRGGETQYF
>TRBJ2-7|.|.|TRBV6-8
TGTGCCAGCAGTTATCGCGAGGCAGGGCCTCCCTCCTACGAGCAGTACTTC
CASSYREAGPPSYEQYF
>TRBJ1-2|.|.|TRBV5-1
TGCGCCAGCAGCCAAGTCGGAGCGACTAACTATGGCTACACCTTC
CASSQVGATNYGYTF
>TRBJ2-2|TRBD2|few|TRBV27
TGTGCCAGCAGCCAAGGGGCGGGGGGCCTTACCGGGGAGCTGTTTTTT
CASSQGAGGLTGELFF
>TRBJ2-7|.|few|TRBV6-6
TGTGCCAGCAGTTACGGCGGCACCGGATTCTACGAGCAGTACTTC
CASSYGGTGFYEQYF
>TRBJ2-3|.|.|TRBV5-6
TGTGCCAGCAGCAAGCAGGGTAGGACAGATACGCAGTATTTT
CASSKQGRTDTQYF
>TRBJ1-1|.|.|TRBV7-9
TGTGCCAGCAGCTGGAAAGGGGACACTGAAGCTTTCTTT
CASSWKGDTEAFF
>TRBJ2-7|TRBD2|.|TRBV4-3
TGCGCCAGCAGCCAAGATGCGGGGGTCGAGCAGTACTTC
CASSQDAGVEQYF
>TRBJ2-4|TRBD1|.|TRBV6-6
TGTGCCAGCAGTCCCGGGACAGGGAAAAACATTCAGTACTTC
CASSPGTGKNIQYF
>TRBJ2-2|TRBD2|.|TRBV4-2
TGTGCCAGCAGCCCTGGGCACCTAGCGGGGGGGCCCACCGGGGAGCTGTTTTTT
CASSPGHLAGGPTGELFF
>TRBJ1-4|TRBD1|.|TRBV5-4
TGTGCCAGCAGCCCCACAGGGGCAACTAATGAAAAACTGTTTTTT
CASSPTGATNEKLFF
>TRBJ1-2|.|.|TRBV19
TGTGCCAGTAGGGTTCAGGCCAAACCAGGCTATGGCTACACCTTC
CASRVQAKPGYGYTF
>TRBJ2-7|TRBD1|few|TRBV6-1
TGTGCCAGCAGTTTATCCAGGGGGCTTCTCAACGAGCAGTACTTC
CASSLSRGLLNEQYF
>TRBJ1-1|TRBD1|.|TRBV5-6
TGTGCCAGCAGCTTGAAGGGGGCCGATGAAGCTTTCTTT
CASSLKGADEAFF
>TRBJ1-4|TRBD1|few|TRBV29-1
TGCAGCGTTGAAACGACAGGGGGCTTTGAAAAACTGTTTTTT
CSVETTGGFEKLFF
>TRBJ1-4|TRBD1|.|TRBV15
TGTGCCACCAGCACCGACAGGGGCGTTGAAAAACTGTTTTTT
CATSTDRGVEKLFF
>TRBJ2-1|TRBD2|.|TRBV9
TGTGCCAGCAGCCCGGGACTAGCGGGACATGAGCAGTTCTTC
CASSPGLAGHEQFF
>TRBJ1-1|.|few|TRBV6-1
TGTGCCAGCAGTGAAGTGGGCGACGGAATGAACACTGAAGCTTTCTTT
CASSEVGDGMNTEAFF
>TRBJ1-6|TRBD1|once|TRBV7-6
TGTGCCACATCGACAGGGACCAATTCACCCCTCCACTTT
CATSTGTNSPLHF
>TRBJ2-3|.|.|TRBV4-1
TGCGCCAGCAGCCAGGGGGGGGCTGAGAGCACAGATACGCAGTATTTT
CASSQGGAESTDTQYF
>TRBJ1-2|.|few|TRBV7-7
TGTGCCAGCAGCTTAGACCGAGGGGGATACTATGGCTACACCTTC
CASSLDRGGYYGYTF
>TRBJ2-7|TRBD1|.|TRBV6-1
TGTGCCAGCATGGACAGGGGATCGACCTACGAGCAGTACTTC
CASMDRGSTYEQYF
>TRBJ2-7|.|.|TRBV7-3
TGTGCCAGCAGCACCAGCGGTAGGTGGTGCTACGAGCAGTACTTC
CASSTSGRWCYEQYF
>TRBJ1-1|TRBD1|.|TRBV7-6
TGTGCCAGCAGCTTCGGGACAGGGAGGGGGAACACTGAAGCTTTCTTT
CASSFGTGRGNTEAFF
>TRBJ2-7|.|once|TRBV7-3
TGTGCCAGCAGCTCCAAACCGGGATCTCGGGGGTTCTACGAGCAGTACTTC
CASSSKPGSRGFYEQYF
>TRBJ1-1|.|.|TRBV6-1
TGTGCCAGCAGCCTTTATCAGACATCGAACACTGAAGCTTTCTTT
CASSLYQTSNTEAFF
>TRBJ1-2|TRBD1|.|TRBV7-9
TGTGCCAGCAGCCAGGGGGCAGACTATGGCTACACCTTC
CASSQGADYGYTF
>TRBJ2-5|.|.|TRBV7-2
TGTGCCAGCAGCCAGGTTCTAGAGACCCAGTACTTC
CASSQVLETQYF
>TRBJ1-2|.|.|TRBV2
TGTGCCAGCAAATCTCAGTCGTACTATGGCTACACCTTC
CASKSQSYYGYTF
>TRBJ1-3|.|.|TRBV6-5
TGTGCCAGCAGTACCGGGACTGAAGGAAACACCATATATTTT
CASSTGTEGNTIYF
>TRBJ1-2|TRBD1|.|TRBV6-5
TGTGCCAGCAGTTACTCTTTGACAGGGGCCTATGGCTACACCTTC
CASSYSLTGAYGYTF
>TRBJ2-7|.|once|TRBV27
TGTGCCAGCAGTCCCGGCGGGCCTGGTTTTCCCAACGAGCAGTACTTC
CASSPGGPGFPNEQYF
>TRBJ1-1|.|.|TRBV6-6
TGTGCCAGCAGTTATTCCATGAACACTGAAGCTTTCTTT
CASSYSMNTEAFF
>TRBJ2-7|TRBD1|.|TRBV18
TGTGCCAGCCGACAGGACAGGGCCCACGAGCAGTACTTC
CASRQDRAHEQYF
>TRBJ2-7|.|.|TRBV12-2
TGTGCAAGTCGCCTGGTGGAGCCACACTCCTACGAGCAGTACTTC
CASRLVEPHSYEQYF
>TRBJ2-1|.|.|TRBV7-3
TGTGCCAGCAGCTCTTTGGGGGGGGGCCGCAGTAGTGAGCAGTTCTTC
CASSSLGGGRSSEQFF
>TRBJ2-6|.|.|TRBV18
TGTGCCAGCTCACCTTCCCCCGGTCTCCGGGGGACTGGGGCCAACGTCCTGACTTTC
CASSPSPGLRGTGANVLTF
>TRBJ1-2|.|once|TRBV6-4
TGTGCCAGCAGCCCGGGTGGGCAGGGGAACTATGGCTACACCTTC
CASSPGGQGNYGYTF